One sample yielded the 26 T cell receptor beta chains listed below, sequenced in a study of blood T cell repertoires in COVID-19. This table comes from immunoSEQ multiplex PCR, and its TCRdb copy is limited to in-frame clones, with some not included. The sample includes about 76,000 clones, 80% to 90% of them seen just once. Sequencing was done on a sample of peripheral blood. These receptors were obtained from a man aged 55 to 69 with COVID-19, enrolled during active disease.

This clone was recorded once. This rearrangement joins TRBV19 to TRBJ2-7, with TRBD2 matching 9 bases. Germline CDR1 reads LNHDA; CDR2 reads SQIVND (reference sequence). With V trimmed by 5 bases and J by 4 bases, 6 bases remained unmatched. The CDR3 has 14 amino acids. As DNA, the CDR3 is TGTGCCAGTAGTCAAGGACTAGCGAGATACGAGCAGTACTTC. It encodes CASSQGLARYEQYF.

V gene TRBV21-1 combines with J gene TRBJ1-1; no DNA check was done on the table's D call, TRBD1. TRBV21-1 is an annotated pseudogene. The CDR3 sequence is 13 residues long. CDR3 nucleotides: TGTGCCAGCCACAGGAGATTGAACACTGAAGCTTTCTTT. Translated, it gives CASHRRLNTEAFF.

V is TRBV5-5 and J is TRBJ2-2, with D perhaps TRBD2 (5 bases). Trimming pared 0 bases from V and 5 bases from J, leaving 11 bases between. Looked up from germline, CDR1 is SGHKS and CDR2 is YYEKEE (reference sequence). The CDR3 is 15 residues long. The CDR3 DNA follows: TGTGCCAGCAGCTTGGAGCCCTCGGGGACCGGGGAGCTGTTTTTT. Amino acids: CASSLEPSGTGELFF.

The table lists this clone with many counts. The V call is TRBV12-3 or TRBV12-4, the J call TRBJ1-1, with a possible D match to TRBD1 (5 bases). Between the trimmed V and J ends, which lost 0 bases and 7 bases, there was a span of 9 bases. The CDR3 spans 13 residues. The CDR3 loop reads CASSLAGVDEAFF. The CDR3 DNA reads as TGTGCCAGCAGTTTAGCAGGGGTGGATGAAGCTTTCTTT.

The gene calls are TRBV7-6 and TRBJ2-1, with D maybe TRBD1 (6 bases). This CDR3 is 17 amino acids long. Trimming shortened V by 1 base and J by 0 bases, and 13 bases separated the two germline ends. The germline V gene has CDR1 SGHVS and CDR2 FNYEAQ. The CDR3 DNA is TGTGCCAGCAGCTTAGGACAGGCCCATAGCTCCTACAATGAGCAGTTCTTC. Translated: CASSLGQAHSSYNEQFF.

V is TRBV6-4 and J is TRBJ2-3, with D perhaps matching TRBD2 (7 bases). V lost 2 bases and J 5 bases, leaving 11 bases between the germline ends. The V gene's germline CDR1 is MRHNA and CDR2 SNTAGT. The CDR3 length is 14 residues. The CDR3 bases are TGTGCCAGCAGTGACGGACTAGGGGGAGATACGCAGTATTTT. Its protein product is CASSDGLGGDTQYF.

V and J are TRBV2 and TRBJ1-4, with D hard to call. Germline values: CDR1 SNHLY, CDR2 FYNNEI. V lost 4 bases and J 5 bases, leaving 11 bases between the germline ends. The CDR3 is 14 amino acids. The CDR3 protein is CASSGRTANEKLFF. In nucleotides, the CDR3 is TGTGCCAGCAGTGGGAGGACCGCAAATGAAAAACTGTTTTTT.

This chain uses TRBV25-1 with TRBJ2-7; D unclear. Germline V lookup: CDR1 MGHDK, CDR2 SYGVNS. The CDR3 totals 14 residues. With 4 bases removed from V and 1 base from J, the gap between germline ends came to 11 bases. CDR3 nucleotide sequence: TGTGCCAGCAGTGGCTTGACAAATTCCTACGAGCAGTACTTC. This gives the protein CASSGLTNSYEQYF.

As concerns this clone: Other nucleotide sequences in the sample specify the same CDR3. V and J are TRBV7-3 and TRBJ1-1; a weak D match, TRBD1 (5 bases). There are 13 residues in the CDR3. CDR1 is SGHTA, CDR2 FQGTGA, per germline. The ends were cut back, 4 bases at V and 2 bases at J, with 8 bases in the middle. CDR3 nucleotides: TGTGCCAGCAGCTCGACAGTTAACACTGAAGCTTTCTTT. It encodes CASSSTVNTEAFF.

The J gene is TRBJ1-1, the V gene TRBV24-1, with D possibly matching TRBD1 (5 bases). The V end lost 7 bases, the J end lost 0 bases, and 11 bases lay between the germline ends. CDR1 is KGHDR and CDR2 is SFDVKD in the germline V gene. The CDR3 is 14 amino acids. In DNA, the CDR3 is TGTGCCACCAGCCAGGGATTCATGAACACTGAAGCTTTCTTT. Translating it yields CATSQGFMNTEAFF.

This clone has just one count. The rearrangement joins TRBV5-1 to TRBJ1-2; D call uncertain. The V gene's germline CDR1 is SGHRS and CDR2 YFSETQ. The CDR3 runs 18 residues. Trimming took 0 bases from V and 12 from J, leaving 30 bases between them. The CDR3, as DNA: TGCGCCAGCAGCTTGGCGGTAGGCAGACTAGAAAAATCTCATCGGCACACCTTC. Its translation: CASSLAVGRLEKSHRHTF.

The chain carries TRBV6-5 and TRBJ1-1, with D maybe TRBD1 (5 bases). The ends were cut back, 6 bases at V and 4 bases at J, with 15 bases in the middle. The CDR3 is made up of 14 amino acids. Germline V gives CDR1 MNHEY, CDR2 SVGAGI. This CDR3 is CASRTDGGITEAFF. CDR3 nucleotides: TGTGCCAGCAGAACCGACGGGGGGATCACTGAAGCTTTCTTT.

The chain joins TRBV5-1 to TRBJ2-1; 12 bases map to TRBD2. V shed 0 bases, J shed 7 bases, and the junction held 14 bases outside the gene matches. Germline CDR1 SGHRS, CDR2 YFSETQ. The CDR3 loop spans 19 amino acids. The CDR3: CASSLGYSSGRAFNNEQFF. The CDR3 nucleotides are TGCGCCAGCAGCTTGGGATACTCTAGCGGGAGGGCATTCAATAATGAGCAGTTCTTC. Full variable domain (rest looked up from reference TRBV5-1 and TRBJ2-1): KAGVTQTPRYLIKTRGQQVTLSCSPISGHRSVSWYQQTPGQGLQFLFEYFSETQRNKGNFPGRFSGRQFSNSRSEMNVSTLELGDSALYLCASSLGYSSGRAFNNEQFFGPGTRLTVL.

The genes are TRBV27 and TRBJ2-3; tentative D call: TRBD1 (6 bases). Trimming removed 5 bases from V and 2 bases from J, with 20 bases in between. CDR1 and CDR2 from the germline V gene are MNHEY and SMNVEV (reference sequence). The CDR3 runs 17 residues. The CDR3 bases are TGTGCCAGCAGTCCCAGGGGCAGGGTCCCGTTCACAGATACGCAGTATTTT. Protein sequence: CASSPRGRVPFTDTQYF.

CDR3 residues: CASGTGTSGRDTQYF. CDR3 bases: TGTGCTAGTGGGACAGGGACTAGCGGGAGGGATACGCAGTATTTT. The rearrangement uses TRBV12-5 and TRBJ2-3; 15 bases are shared with TRBD2. With 6 bases clipped from V and 6 bases from J, the junction kept 4 bases outside the gene matches. Per germline, CDR1 LGHNT and CDR2 FRNRAP. CDR3 size: 15 residues.

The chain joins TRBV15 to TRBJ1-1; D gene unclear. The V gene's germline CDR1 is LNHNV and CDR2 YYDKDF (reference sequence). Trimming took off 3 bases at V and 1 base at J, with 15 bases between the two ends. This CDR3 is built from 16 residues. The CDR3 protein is CATSSWDQAGNTEAFF. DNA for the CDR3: TGTGCCACCAGCAGTTGGGATCAGGCGGGGAACACTGAAGCTTTCTTT.

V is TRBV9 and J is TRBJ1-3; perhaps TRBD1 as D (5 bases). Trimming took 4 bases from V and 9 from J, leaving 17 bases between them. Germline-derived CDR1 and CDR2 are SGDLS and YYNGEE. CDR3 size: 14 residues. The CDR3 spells CASSPRGGALTIYF. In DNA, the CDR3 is TGTGCCAGCAGCCCTCGGGGAGGGGCACTCACCATATATTTT.

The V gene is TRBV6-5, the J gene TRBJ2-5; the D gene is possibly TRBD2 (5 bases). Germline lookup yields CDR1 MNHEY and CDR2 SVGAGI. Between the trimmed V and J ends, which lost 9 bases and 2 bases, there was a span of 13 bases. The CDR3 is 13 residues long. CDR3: CASRRRGQETQYF. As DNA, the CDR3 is TGTGCCAGTAGAAGACGGGGACAAGAGACCCAGTACTTC.

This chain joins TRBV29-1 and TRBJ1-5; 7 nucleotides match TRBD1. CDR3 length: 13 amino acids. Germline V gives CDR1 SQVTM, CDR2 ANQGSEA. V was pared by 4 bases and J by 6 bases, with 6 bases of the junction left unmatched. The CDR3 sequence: CSVGQGLGQPQHF. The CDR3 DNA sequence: TGCAGCGTTGGACAGGGCCTTGGTCAGCCCCAGCATTTT. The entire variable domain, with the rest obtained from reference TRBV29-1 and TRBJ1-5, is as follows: SAVISQKPSRDICQRGTSLTIQCQVDSQVTMMFWYRQQPGQSLTLIATANQGSEATYESGFVIDKFPISRPNLTFSTLTVSNMSPEDSSIYLCSVGQGLGQPQHFGDGTRLSIL.

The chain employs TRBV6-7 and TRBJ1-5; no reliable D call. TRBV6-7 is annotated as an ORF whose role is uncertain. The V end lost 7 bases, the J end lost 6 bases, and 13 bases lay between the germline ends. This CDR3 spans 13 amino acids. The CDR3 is CASNDKCLQPQHF. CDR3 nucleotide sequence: TGTGCCAGCAACGACAAATGTCTTCAGCCCCAGCATTTT.

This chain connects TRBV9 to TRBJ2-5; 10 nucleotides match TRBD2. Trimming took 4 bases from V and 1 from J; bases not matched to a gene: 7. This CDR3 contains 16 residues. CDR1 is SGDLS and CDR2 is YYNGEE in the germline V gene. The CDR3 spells CASSPTSGAFQETQYF. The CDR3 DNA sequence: TGTGCCAGCAGCCCAACTAGCGGGGCCTTCCAAGAGACCCAGTACTTC.

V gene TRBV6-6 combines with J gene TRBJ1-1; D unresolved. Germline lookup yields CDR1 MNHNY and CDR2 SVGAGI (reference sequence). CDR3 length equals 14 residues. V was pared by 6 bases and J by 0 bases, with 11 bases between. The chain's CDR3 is CASRESLMNTEAFF. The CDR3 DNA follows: TGTGCCAGCAGGGAGAGCTTGATGAACACTGAAGCTTTCTTT.

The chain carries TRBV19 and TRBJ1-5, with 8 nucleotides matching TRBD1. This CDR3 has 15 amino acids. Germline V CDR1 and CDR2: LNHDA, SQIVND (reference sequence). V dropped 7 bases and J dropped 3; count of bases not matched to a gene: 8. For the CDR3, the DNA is TGTGCCAGTAATGATGACAGGGGCGACAATCAGCCCCAGCATTTT. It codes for CASNDDRGDNQPQHF.

CDR3 in DNA: TGTGCCAGCAGCCAACTGGGACAGAGCAATCAGCCCCAGCATTTT. Translating gives CASSQLGQSNQPQHF. The gene calls are TRBV7-2 and TRBJ1-5, with TRBD1 matching 7 bases. V lost 5 bases and J lost 1; bases outside the gene matches: 5. The germline gives CDR1 SGHTA, CDR2 FQGNSA. The CDR3 sequence is 15 residues long.

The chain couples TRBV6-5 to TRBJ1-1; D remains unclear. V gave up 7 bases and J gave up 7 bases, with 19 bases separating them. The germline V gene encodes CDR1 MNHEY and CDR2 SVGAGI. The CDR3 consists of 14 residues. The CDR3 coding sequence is TGTGCCAGCATCCCAGCGGGGATAATCGGTGAAGCTTTCTTT. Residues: CASIPAGIIGEAFF.

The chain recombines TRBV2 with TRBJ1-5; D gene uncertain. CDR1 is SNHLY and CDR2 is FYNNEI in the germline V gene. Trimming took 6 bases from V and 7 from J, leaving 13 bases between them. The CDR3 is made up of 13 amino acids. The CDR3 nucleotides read TGTGCCAGCAGCGCGACACGTGTGCAGCCCCAGCATTTT. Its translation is CASSATRVQPQHF.